This T cell receptor (beta chain) was profiled in a study of Tregs in tolerant kidney transplant recipients. TCRdb's table, derived via immunoSEQ multiplex PCR, lists solely in-frame clones and lacks some. The repertoire holds under 50,000 clones, with about 90% as singletons. This CDR3 has 15 amino acids. Germline CDR1 is MNHNS and CDR2 is SASEGT. V shed 2 bases and J 6 bases; nucleotides not matched to a gene: 9. The TCR comes from a human donor in good health. This chain uses TRBV6-1 with TRBJ2-7; 8 nucleotides agree with TRBD1. The sequencing input was Tregs from blood. The CDR3 spells CASSERGRGRPEQYF. The DNA for the CDR3 is TGTGCCAGCAGTGAACGCGGCAGGGGGCGCCCCGAGCAGTACTTC.